A single sample gave rise to the 21 T cell receptor beta chains below, sequenced in a study of read filtering for tumor transcriptome and immune sequencing. This library used roughly 430 ng RNA and molecular barcoded adaptors spanning alpha/delta and beta/gamma chains. MiXCR, applied by TCRdb to the reads, yields one record per CDR3 protein. The profile shows over 45,000 distinct CDR3 sequences, more than 10% of them singletons. The sample consisted of a population of CD138-negative cells sorted from bone marrow. These receptors were taken from a donor at least 40 years old with multiple myeloma.

In the case of this clonotype: A read error is likely here: a far larger clone is one base away. The V gene is TRBV6-6, the J gene TRBJ2-7, with 8 nucleotides matching TRBD2. CDR1 is MNHNY, CDR2 SVGAGI, per germline (reference sequence). The CDR3 sequence is 16 residues long. DNA of the CDR3: TGTGGCAGCAGTTACCCGTTCGGAGCGGGAGATCGGGAGCAGTACTTC. Amino acid sequence: CGSSYPFGAGDREQYF.

This clonotype has more than one count but fewer than ten. The J gene is TRBJ2-5, the V gene TRBV20-1; 10 bases match TRBD1. CDR1 and CDR2 (germline): DFQATT, SNEGSKA (reference sequence). J gave up 5 bases and V 8 bases, and 14 bases lay outside the gene matches. This CDR3 region has 15 residues. The CDR3 DNA reads TGCAGTACCAGGCCGGGACAGGGGTTGGCGGAGACCCAGTACTTC. Translating it yields CSTRPGQGLAETQYF.

Concerning this clonotype: A read error is the likely source, as a far larger clone sits one nucleotide away. The chain uses TRBV6-5 and TRBJ2-2; D is tentatively TRBD1 or TRBD2 (5 bases each). CDR1 is MNHEY and CDR2 is SVGAGI in the germline V gene. This CDR3 has 17 residues. V was cut by 7 bases and J by 6 bases, with 24 bases left in between. The CDR3 region has the DNA TGTGCCAGCATTTCCGGCAGGGCGGACAAGGACTCCGGGGAGCTGTTTTTT. As protein: CASISGRADKDSGELFF.

The sample holds one count of this clonotype. This chain connects TRBV9 to TRBJ2-3; 7 nucleotides line up with TRBD1. Germline assignment: CDR1 SGDLS and CDR2 YYNGEE. V shed 6 bases and J 2 bases; nucleotides not matched to a gene: 18. The CDR3 is 18 residues long. DNA of the CDR3: TGTGCCAGCATCAGGGGCCCCAAAGGGGGCTATACCACAGATACGCAGTATTTT. Translated, it gives CASIRGPKGGYTTDTQYF.

By sample share, this clonotype is medium-sized. The V call is TRBV3-1, the J call TRBJ2-1; 9 bases are a match to TRBD1. Germline V gives CDR1 LGHDT, CDR2 YNNKEL (reference sequence). Unmatched junction bases numbered 5, after V lost 0 bases and J lost 2 bases. The CDR3 has 17 residues. The CDR3 DNA reads as TGTGCCAGCAGCCAAGATAGGGACAGGGCGGCCTACAATGAGCAGTTCTTC. Translating it yields CASSQDRDRAAYNEQFF.

This clonotype was observed many times. This rearrangement joins TRBV2 to TRBJ1-1; D remains ambiguous. This CDR3 comprises 13 residues. The V gene lost 4 bases and the J gene lost 4 bases, with 10 bases spanning the gap. The germline V gene encodes CDR1 SNHLY and CDR2 FYNNEI. The CDR3 DNA sequence: TGTGCCAGCAGTGTGAGGAGCGCCACTGAAGCTTTCTTT. It codes for CASSVRSATEAFF.

This clonotype was detected many times. J is TRBJ2-7 and V is TRBV7-2; TRBD2 aligns across 9 bases. V gave up 2 bases and J gave up 2 bases; unmatched junction bases: 4. The germline V gene has CDR1 SGHTA and CDR2 FQGNSA. The CDR3 has 15 residues. The CDR3 region is CASSLSAGGAYEQYF. DNA for the CDR3: TGTGCCAGCAGCTTAAGTGCGGGAGGGGCCTACGAGCAGTACTTC.

The sample holds many counts of this clonotype. This chain uses TRBV12-3 or TRBV12-4 with TRBJ2-1; D could derive from TRBD1 or TRBD2 (6 bases each). CDR3 length: 16 amino acids. V lost 6 bases and J 5 bases, leaving 20 bases between the germline ends. The CDR3 DNA reads TGTGCCAGCAGCCCTCAGTTGGGGGGACAAAACAATGAGCAGTTCTTC. This gives the protein CASSPQLGGQNNEQFF.

A remark on this clonotype: A much larger clone sits a single nucleotide away, making a read error possible. Here the CDR3 reads CASSPGREHGYTF. As DNA, the CDR3 is TGTGCCAGCAGCCCCGGACGGGAACATGGCTACACCTTC. This rearrangement joins TRBV12-3 or TRBV12-4 to TRBJ1-2; D uncertain. CDR3 length: 13 amino acids. V was clipped by 6 bases and J by 6 bases, with 14 bases between them.

This clonotype was seen many times. The V and J genes are TRBV2 and TRBJ2-7; 7 bases match TRBD1. J gave up 2 bases and V 6 bases, and 13 bases lay outside the gene matches. Germline-derived CDR1 and CDR2 are SNHLY and FYNNEI. This CDR3 is 16 amino acids long. The chain's CDR3 is CASRELSRTGTYEQYF. The CDR3 DNA follows: TGTGCCAGCAGGGAACTTTCGCGGACAGGAACCTACGAGCAGTACTTC.

This clonotype was recorded at least ten times. This rearrangement joins TRBV3-1 to TRBJ2-1; D remains ambiguous. This CDR3 is 15 amino acids long. Trimming shortened V by 1 base and J by 8 bases, and 15 bases separated the two germline ends. The germline gives CDR1 LGHDT, CDR2 YNNKEL (reference sequence). The DNA of the CDR3 is TGTGCCAGCAGCCAAGGCGTGAGCGATGGCCATGAGCAGTTCTTC. Its protein is CASSQGVSDGHEQFF.

There are many counts of this clonotype. This chain uses TRBV3-1 with TRBJ2-3; D unresolved. V was trimmed by 6 bases and J by 2 bases, leaving 15 bases between them. CDR1 LGHDT and CDR2 YNNKEL come from the germline V gene (reference sequence). CDR3 length equals 15 residues. The chain's CDR3 is CASRKGIVPTDTQYF. CDR3 DNA: TGTGCCAGCAGGAAAGGAATCGTCCCCACAGATACGCAGTATTTT.

Sample share makes this clonotype medium-sized (0.01 to 0.1%). The V and J genes are TRBV20-1 and TRBJ2-1; 12 bases are a match to TRBD2. This CDR3 has 15 amino acids. V lost 3 bases to trimming and J lost 3 bases; unmatched junction nucleotides: 3. Germline loops: CDR1 DFQATT, CDR2 SNEGSKA (reference sequence). The CDR3 spells CSARLAGGFYNEQFF. The CDR3 DNA sequence: TGCAGTGCTAGGCTAGCGGGAGGGTTCTACAATGAGCAGTTCTTC.

Concerning this clonotype: This sequence is one base from a far larger clone and is likely a read error. J is TRBJ1-4 and V is TRBV6-1; D may be TRBD1 (5 bases). Germline CDR1 MNHNS, CDR2 SASEGT. This CDR3 region has 17 residues. The CDR3 nucleotides read TGTGCCAGCAGTTATCGACTAGCGGGAGGATCGACAGATACGCGGTATTTT. The encoded protein is CASSYRLAGGSTDTRYF.

This chain joins TRBV5-1 and TRBJ1-5, with 9 bases fitting TRBD1. The CDR3 is made up of 15 amino acids. V shed 4 bases and J 5 bases; nucleotides not matched to a gene: 7. CDR1 is SGHRS and CDR2 is YFSETQ in the germline V gene. The DNA for the CDR3 is TGCGCCAGCAGCCGCACAGGGGGCCCAGATCAGCCCCAGCATTTT. Translating gives CASSRTGGPDQPQHF.

This clonotype was seen at least ten times. The rearrangement uses TRBV20-1 and TRBJ2-7; 8 nucleotides line up with TRBD2. The length of the CDR3 is 14 residues. Trimming at V came to 5 bases and at J to 2 bases, leaving 8 bases not matched to a gene. Per the germline V gene, CDR1 is DFQATT and CDR2 is SNEGSKA (reference sequence). This chain's CDR3 is CSAVTSGATYEQYF. The DNA of the CDR3 is TGCAGTGCTGTTACTAGCGGAGCCACCTACGAGCAGTACTTC.

Many counts were recorded for this clonotype. V usage is TRBV2 and J usage is TRBJ2-4, with a tentative D call TRBD2 (5 bases). Trimming removed 2 bases at V and 0 bases at J, with 11 bases between. This CDR3 has 16 residues. Per germline, CDR1 SNHLY and CDR2 FYNNEI. The CDR3 DNA is TGTGCCAGCAGTGAAATAGAGCGGCTAGCCAAAAACATTCAGTACTTC. Translated: CASSEIERLAKNIQYF.

This clonotype was observed many times. The chain couples TRBV20-1 to TRBJ1-5, with D maybe TRBD1 (6 bases). CDR3 length: 14 amino acids. The germline V gene has CDR1 DFQATT and CDR2 SNEGSKA (reference sequence). V was trimmed by 3 bases and J by 1 base, leaving 10 bases between them. The CDR3 region has the DNA TGCAGTGCTAGGAGGACAGCCAGCAATCAGCCCCAGCATTTT. Translation: CSARRTASNQPQHF.

This clonotype was recorded at least ten times. The genes are TRBV5-1 and TRBJ2-2; 8 bases map to TRBD2. Germline CDR1 SGHRS, CDR2 YFSETQ. Trimming cost V 3 bases and J 5 bases; bases outside gene matches: 0. This CDR3 has 13 amino acids. CDR3 bases: TGCGCCAGCAGCTCTAGCGGGACCGGGGAGCTGTTTTTT. It yields the protein CASSSSGTGELFF.

This clonotype showed up many times. The genes are TRBV18 and TRBJ2-1; possibly TRBD1 for D (6 bases). V lost 6 bases to trimming and J lost 0 bases, with 12 bases between them. Germline CDR1 and CDR2: KGHSH and LQKENI. The CDR3 loop spans 15 amino acids. CDR3: CASSPTGISYNEQFF. Here the CDR3 DNA reads TGTGCCAGCTCGCCTACAGGGATCTCCTACAATGAGCAGTTCTTC.

This clonotype showed up many times. J is TRBJ1-1 and V is TRBV18; D ambiguous. Trimming took 2 bases from V and 2 from J, leaving 6 bases between them. The CDR3 is made up of 13 amino acids. From germline, CDR1 is KGHSH and CDR2 LQKENI. CDR3: CASSPEGNTEAFF. The CDR3 DNA reads as TGTGCCAGCTCACCAGAGGGTAACACTGAAGCTTTCTTT. The entire variable domain, with the rest obtained from reference TRBV18 and TRBJ1-1, is as follows: NAGVMQNPRHLVRRRGQEARLRCSPMKGHSHVYWYRQLPEEGLKFMVYLQKENIIDESGMPKERFSAEFPKEGPSILRIQQVVRGDSAAYFCASSPEGNTEAFFGQGTRLTVV.